This TCR beta chain comes out of a study of molecular identifiers for immune sequencing clone quantification. Previously described methods and listed TCR primers were used for bulk TCR libraries. MiXCR was run by TCRdb on the PCR reads, yielding one entry per CDR3 protein. Of about 640,000 distinct CDR3 sequences listed, about 20% are singletons. The naive CD8 libraries originated from between roughly 18,000 and 1,000,000 sorted cells and drew on 10%, 30% or 50% RNA. Germline V gives CDR1 MNHNS, CDR2 SASEGT. Trimming pared 3 bases from V and 0 bases from J, leaving 6 bases between. This CDR3 comprises 14 residues. This clonotype was seen a handful of times. Its antigen is not identified. General study results and limits: Clonotypes surpassing 20 RNA copies contained over 99% of effector molecules, versus under 1% in naive cells. Barcode sharing among identical TCR molecules could make large clones appear smaller.

The gene calls are TRBV6-1 and TRBJ1-3; no reliable D call. Sequencing was done on a sample of naive CD8+ T cells from blood, with Jurkat cell RNA spiked in. Subset meaning: FACS-sorted CD8+CD4-CCR7+CD45RA+ naive T cells. The clonotype comes from a human donor in good health. Some libraries in this study had Jurkat cell RNA spiked in. The CDR3 DNA follows: TGTGCCAGCAGTGAGTACAACTCTGGAAACACCATATATTTT. Translated, it gives CASSEYNSGNTIYF.